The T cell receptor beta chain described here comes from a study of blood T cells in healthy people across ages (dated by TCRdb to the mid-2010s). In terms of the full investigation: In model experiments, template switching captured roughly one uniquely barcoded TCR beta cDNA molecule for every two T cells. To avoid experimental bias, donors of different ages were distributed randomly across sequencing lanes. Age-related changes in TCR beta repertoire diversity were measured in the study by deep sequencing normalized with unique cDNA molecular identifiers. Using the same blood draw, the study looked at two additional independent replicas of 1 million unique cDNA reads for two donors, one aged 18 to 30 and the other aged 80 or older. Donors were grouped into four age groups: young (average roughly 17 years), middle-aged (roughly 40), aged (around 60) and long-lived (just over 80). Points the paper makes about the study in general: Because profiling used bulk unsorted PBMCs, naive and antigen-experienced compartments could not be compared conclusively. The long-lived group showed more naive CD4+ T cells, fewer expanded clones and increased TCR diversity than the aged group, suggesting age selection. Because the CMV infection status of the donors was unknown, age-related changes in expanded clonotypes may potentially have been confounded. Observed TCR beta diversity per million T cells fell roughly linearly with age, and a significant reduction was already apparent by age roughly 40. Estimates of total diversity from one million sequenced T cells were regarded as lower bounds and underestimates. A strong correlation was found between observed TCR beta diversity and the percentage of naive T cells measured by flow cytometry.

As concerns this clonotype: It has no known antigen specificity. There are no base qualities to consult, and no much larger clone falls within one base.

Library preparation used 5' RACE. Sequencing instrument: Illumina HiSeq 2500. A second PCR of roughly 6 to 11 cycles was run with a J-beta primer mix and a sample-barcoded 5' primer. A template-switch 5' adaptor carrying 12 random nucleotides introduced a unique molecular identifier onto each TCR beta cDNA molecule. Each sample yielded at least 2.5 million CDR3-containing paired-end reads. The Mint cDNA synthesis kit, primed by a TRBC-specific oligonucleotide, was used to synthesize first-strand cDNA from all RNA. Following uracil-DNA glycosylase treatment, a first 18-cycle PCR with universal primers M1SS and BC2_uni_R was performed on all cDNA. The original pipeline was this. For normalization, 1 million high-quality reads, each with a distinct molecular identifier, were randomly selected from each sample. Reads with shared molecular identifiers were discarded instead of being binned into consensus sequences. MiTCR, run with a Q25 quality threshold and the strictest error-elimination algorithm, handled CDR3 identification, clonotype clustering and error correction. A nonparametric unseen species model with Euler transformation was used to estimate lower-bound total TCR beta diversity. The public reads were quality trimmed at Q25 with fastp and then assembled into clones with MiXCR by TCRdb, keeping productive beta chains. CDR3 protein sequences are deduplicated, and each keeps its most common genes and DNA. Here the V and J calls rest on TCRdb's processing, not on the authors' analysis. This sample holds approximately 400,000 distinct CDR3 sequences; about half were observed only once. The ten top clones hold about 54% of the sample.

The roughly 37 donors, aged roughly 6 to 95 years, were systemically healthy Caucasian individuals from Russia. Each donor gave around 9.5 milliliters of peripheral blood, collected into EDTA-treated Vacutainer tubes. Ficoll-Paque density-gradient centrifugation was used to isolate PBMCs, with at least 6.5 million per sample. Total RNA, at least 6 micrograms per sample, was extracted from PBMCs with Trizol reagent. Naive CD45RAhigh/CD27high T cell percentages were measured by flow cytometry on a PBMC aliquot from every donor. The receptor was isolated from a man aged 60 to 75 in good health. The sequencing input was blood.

The CDR3 has the sequence CASSSGQGSCEQYF. Here is the DNA: TGCGCCAGCAGCTCAGGACAGGGATCTTGCGAGCAGTACTTC. The chain is encoded by TRBV5-1 joined to TRBJ2-1; 8 junctional bases match TRBD1. The J call is doubtful: the DNA matches TRBJ2-7 better. The germline V gene specifies SGHRS as CDR1 and YFSETQ as CDR2. The CDR3 covers 14 residues, taking in both the cysteine and the phenylalanine. Only CDR3 DNA is held: 42 bases, read in frame from base 1.